This paragraph covers one T cell receptor (beta chain) sequence. There is no known antigen for this receptor. HCMV serostatus was determined by detecting HCMV-specific IgG in serum with a commercial ELISA kit. Ficoll density gradient centrifugation was used to isolate peripheral blood mononuclear cells from blood. The entry originates in a study of T cells expressing NK-cell markers (TCRdb year 2020). For the study in its entirety: Three sorted T-cell subsets (CD3+CD56+NKG2C+, CD3+CD56+NKG2C- and CD3+CD56-NKG2C+) from seven to nine donors had their TCR beta-chain repertoires profiled. Illumina HiSeq 2000/2500, MiSeq or NextSeq was used to sequence libraries as 2 x 150 bp reads. Among the eight sequenced donors, seven were HCMV-seropositive and one was HCMV-seronegative. The study sequenced eight donors, all healthy volunteers chosen at random: three men and five women. Study-wide conclusions, independent of this receptor: In six donors, the dominant CD3+CD56+NKG2C+ clonotypes were among the top 10 CD8+ clonotypes and accounted for about 1.0-7.5% of CD8+ T cells. Those dominant clonotypes were again the most abundant among CD3+CD56-NKG2C+ cells in several donors, at about 28.3-60.1%. Whether the expanded NKG2C-expressing T cell clones were specific for HCMV antigens was left unclear.

The instrument was an Illumina HiSeq 2000. 5'RACE template switching, by which a universal primer site and unique molecular identifiers were added, was used to make TCR beta cDNA libraries. cDNA synthesis was primed from the TCR beta constant segment, followed by two successive PCR amplification steps. The paper's processing steps were these. Reads were demultiplexed and grouped by UMI with MIGEC, and clonotypes were assembled and quantified with MiTCR. To exclude erroneous sequences, any TCR cDNA sequence not supported by at least two reads was discarded. Downstream repertoire analysis used the tcR package, and clonotypes were matched across fractions by CDR3 nucleotide sequence plus V segment. VDJmatch was used to annotate antigen specificity against VDJdb, with one amino acid substitution allowed in CDR3. After reprocessing by TCRdb, each CDR3 protein sequence is one entry, and no DNA is given. TCRdb's processing, not the study's, gives the V and J calls here. The sample's table lists a count of 500,000 to 600,000 distinct CDR3 sequences. Approximately 3.6% of the sample is taken by the ten largest.

The receptor comes from a young man in good health. Donor details come from another sample of the same person, matched by shared clones. Sequencing used blood T cells: a sorted CD56 or NKG2C T cell subset, CD4+ or CD8+ T cells, or bulk PBMC T cells (not recorded which).

The CDR3 region reads CASRGSQGQGFYYTF. This receptor chain uses TRBV5-1 and TRBJ1-2; TCRdb's D gene call, TRBD1, goes unchecked for lack of DNA. CDR1 and CDR2 were assigned from the germline V gene as SGHRS and YFSETQ. The CDR3 starts with the cysteine, ends with the phenylalanine, and has 15 residues. The entry carries no DNA sequence.